The rows below give T cell receptor beta chains drawn from one sample of a study of cytomegalovirus exposure and HLA in healthy donors. Produced via immunoSEQ multiplex PCR; TCRdb's table is partial and in-frame only. The repertoire holds about 160,000 clones, with approximately 77% as singletons. The specimen sequenced was PBMCs. Receptor source: a male donor in good health and CMV-seropositive. Each CDR3 is given with its conserved first and last residue. A D gene is named only where the DNA matches it firmly. Rows may omit the clone size; those that give it use once, few, many or a size class.

clone size | D gene | J gene | V gene | CDR3 length | CDR3 DNA | CDR3 protein
. | . | TRBJ2-7 | TRBV9 | 15 | TGTCTGAACTACTGGGGACGGCAGGGGTCCTACGAGCAGTACTTC | CLNYWGRQGSYEQYF
. | TRBD1 | TRBJ1-2 | TRBV9 | 15 | TGTGCCAGCAGCACCCAGGACAGGGACCTATGGGGCTACACCTTC | CASSTQDRDLWGYTF
once | . | TRBJ1-3 | TRBV30 | 13 | TGTGCCTGGGGAGGGACCATGGGCCGCACCATATATTTT | CAWGGTMGRTIYF
. | TRBD1 | TRBJ2-7 | TRBV5-1 | 14 | TGCGCCAGCAGCGCCCCGGGACAGCTTTACGAGCAGTACTTC | CASSAPGQLYEQYF
. | TRBD2 | TRBJ2-7 | TRBV7-3 | 14 | TGTGCCAGCAGCTTAAGCGGGGGGGCCGACGAGCAGTACTTC | CASSLSGGADEQYF
. | . | TRBJ1-1 | TRBV6-5 | 15 | TGTGCCAGCAGTCCCAGGGCGGGGGGGAACACTGAAGCTTTCTTT | CASSPRAGGNTEAFF
. | TRBD1 | TRBJ1-6 | TRBV2 | 14 | TGTGCCAGCAGCGCGACAGGGGGAGGATCACCCCTCCACTTT | CASSATGGGSPLHF
. | . | TRBJ1-2 | TRBV7-9 | 14 | TGTGTCTCTAGTCCACCCTCGGCTTACTATGGCTACACCTTC | CVSSPPSAYYGYTF
. | . | TRBJ2-1 | TRBV7-3 | 13 | TGTGCCAGCAGCCAGCCGTCGGGCGGGGAGCAGTTCTTC | CASSQPSGGEQFF
. | . | TRBJ2-7 | TRBV9 | 11 | TGTGCCAGCAGCCCCACCTACGAGCAGTACTTC | CASSPTYEQYF
. | . | TRBJ2-1 | TRBV10-3 | 14 | TGTGCCATCAGTGAGTCCGGGGCCTACAATGAGCAGTTCTTC | CAISESGAYNEQFF
. | TRBD1 | TRBJ1-1 | TRBV6-1 | 14 | TGTGCCAGCAGTGACGCAGGGGGTTGGACTGAAGCTTTCTTT | CASSDAGGWTEAFF
. | . | TRBJ2-7 | TRBV6-1 | 12 | TGTGCCAGCAGTGAAGGAGGCTACGAGCAGTACTTC | CASSEGGYEQYF
once | . | TRBJ1-6 | TRBV21-1 | 16 | TGTGCCAGCAGCAACCACGGGGACAGGGGAAATTCACCCCTCCACTTT | CASSNHGDRGNSPLHF
few | . | TRBJ1-1 | TRBV27 | 14 | TGTGCCAGCAGCCCATATCAGGGGTTCACTGAAGCTTTCTTT | CASSPYQGFTEAFF
. | TRBD1 | TRBJ1-2 | TRBV7-9 | 14 | TGTGCCAGCAGCATAACCCGGGACAGCGGCGGCTACACCTTC | CASSITRDSGGYTF
. | TRBD1 | TRBJ1-2 | TRBV5-6 | 15 | TGTGCCAGCAGCTTGGAGCGACAGGGGATTTATGGCTACACCTTC | CASSLERQGIYGYTF
. | TRBD1 | TRBJ1-1 | TRBV27 | 15 | TGTGCCAGCAGTTTATCCGCGACAGGGTACACTGAAGCTTTCTTT | CASSLSATGYTEAFF
. | . | TRBJ1-2 | TRBV27 | 12 | TGTGCCAGCAGGGGGGAGGATTATGGCTACACCTTC | CASRGEDYGYTF
. | TRBD2 | TRBJ2-1 | TRBV7-9 | 17 | TGTGCCAGCAGCTCCCCGGGACTAGCGGGGACCCGAGGTGAGCAGTTCTTC | CASSSPGLAGTRGEQFF
. | . | TRBJ2-1 | TRBV27 | 17 | TGTGCCAGCAGTTTGCACGGGACTTTAAGCTCCTACAATGAGCAGTTCTTC | CASSLHGTLSSYNEQFF
. | TRBD2 | TRBJ2-3 | TRBV6-5 | 14 | TGTGCCAGCAGTTACGGGACTAACACAGATACGCAGTATTTT | CASSYGTNTDTQYF
few | TRBD1 | TRBJ1-3 | TRBV6-1 | 15 | TGTGCCAGCAGTGGGAGGACAGGGTCTGGAAACACCATATATTTT | CASSGRTGSGNTIYF
. | . | TRBJ2-5 | TRBV4-2 | 14 | TGTGCCAGCAGCGAAGAGGCCCTAGCGACGACCCAGTACTTC | CASSEEALATTQYF
. | . | TRBJ1-2 | TRBV13 | 13 | TGTGCCAGCAGCCGCGGGGAGTCTAGAGGCTACACCTTC | CASSRGESRGYTF
. | TRBD2 | TRBJ2-7 | TRBV11-3 | 15 | TGTGCCAGCAGCTTAGAACCGGGTTCGAGCGGGGACCAATACTTC | CASSLEPGSSGDQYF
once | . | TRBJ1-2 | TRBV18 | 14 | TGTGCCAGCTCCGCGGGTGCAGCCCGCTATGGCTACACCTTC | CASSAGAARYGYTF
. | TRBD2 | TRBJ2-2 | TRBV7-8 | 19 | TGTGCCAGCAGCCCGGGACTAGCGGGGAATATGGGGGACACCGGGGAGCTGTTTTTT | CASSPGLAGNMGDTGELFF
. | TRBD1 | TRBJ2-7 | TRBV25-1 | 14 | TGTGCCAGCAGTGACGAAACAGGGGTCTACGAGCAGTACTTC | CASSDETGVYEQYF
. | TRBD1 | TRBJ1-2 | TRBV30 | 11 | TGTGCCTGGGACAGGGGGGAAGGCTACACCTTC | CAWDRGEGYTF
. | TRBD1 | TRBJ1-3 | TRBV7-8 | 15 | TGTGCCAGCAGCCAAACAGGGGACTCTGGAAACACCATATATTTT | CASSQTGDSGNTIYF
. | TRBD1 | TRBJ1-3 | TRBV6-6 | 14 | TGTGCCAGCAGGGGGGACAGCTCTGGAAACACCATATATTTT | CASRGDSSGNTIYF
few | TRBD1 | TRBJ2-7 | TRBV7-6 | 14 | TGTGCCAGCAGCTTTGGGACAGGCCCCTCCGAGCAGTACTTC | CASSFGTGPSEQYF
. | . | TRBJ2-3 | TRBV5-6 | 15 | TGTGCCAGCAGCTCCGAGAAGCGGGGCACAGATACGCAGTATTTT | CASSSEKRGTDTQYF
. | TRBD1 | TRBJ1-1 | TRBV6-5 | 15 | TGTGCCAGCAGACACTTACAGGGGATGAACACTGAAGCTTTCTTT | CASRHLQGMNTEAFF
. | . | TRBJ1-6 | TRBV5-6 | 16 | TGTGCCAGCAGCTCCTGGGGGGACCACTCACTTCGGATACTCCACTTT | CASSSWGDHSLRILHF
. | . | TRBJ2-3 | TRBV6-1 | 15 | TGTGCCAGCAGTGAAGAAGGGGTGAGGACAGATACGCAGTATTTT | CASSEEGVRTDTQYF
. | TRBD1 | TRBJ2-1 | TRBV5-6 | 15 | TGTGCCAGCAGCTCCGACAGGGGGTCCTACAATGAGCAGTTCTTC | CASSSDRGSYNEQFF
. | . | TRBJ1-2 | TRBV7-2 | 14 | TGTGCCAGCAGCTCCACATTGTTTAACTATGGCTACACCTTC | CASSSTLFNYGYTF
. | TRBD1 | TRBJ1-6 | TRBV6-5 | 14 | TGTGCCAGCAGTTACCCGGGACAGAATTCACCCCTCCACTTT | CASSYPGQNSPLHF
. | . | TRBJ2-2 | TRBV7-9 | 15 | TGTGCCAGCAGCCCCCGGACAGTACTCACCGGGGAGCTGTTTTTT | CASSPRTVLTGELFF
. | TRBD2 | TRBJ2-1 | TRBV5-1 | 19 | TGCGCCAGCAGCCAATCTCTAGCGGGGGGGACGAGCTCCTACAATGAGCAGTTCTTC | CASSQSLAGGTSSYNEQFF
. | . | TRBJ1-1 | TRBV4-1 | 14 | TGCGCCAGCAGCCAAGAGGGCCCGAACACTGAAGCTTTCTTT | CASSQEGPNTEAFF
. | . | TRBJ2-5 | TRBV7-2 | 14 | TGTGCCAGCAGCTTAAATGGTGCGGGGGAGACCCAGTACTTC | CASSLNGAGETQYF
. | . | TRBJ1-3 | TRBV19 | 17 | TGTGCCAGTAGTATCCGGATACAGGTCAACTCTGGAAACACCATATATTTT | CASSIRIQVNSGNTIYF
. | . | TRBJ2-1 | TRBV11-2 | 14 | TGTGCCAGCAGCCGTTACGGAGCTCGCGATGAGCAGTTCTTC | CASSRYGARDEQFF
. | . | TRBJ1-4 | TRBV19 | 15 | TGTGCCAGTAGTACCTACAGGGACCGAAATGAAAAACTGTTTTTT | CASSTYRDRNEKLFF
once | TRBD2 | TRBJ2-2 | TRBV11-2 | 18 | TGTGCCAGCAGCTCTAGGGGCCTCGGACTAGCGGGCACCGGGGAGCTGTTTTTT | CASSSRGLGLAGTGELFF
. | . | TRBJ1-2 | TRBV2 | 14 | TGTGCCAGCACTACGGGACACGAACACTATGGCTACACCTTC | CASTTGHEHYGYTF
. | . | TRBJ1-2 | TRBV5-6 | 13 | TGTGCCAGCAGCTTGGGACAGTACTATGGCTACACCTTC | CASSLGQYYGYTF
. | . | TRBJ2-2 | TRBV11-1 | 17 | TGTGCCAGCAGTTCTTTCAGGGGTTCCGAGTGGACCGGGGAGCTGTTTTTT | CASSSFRGSEWTGELFF
. | . | TRBJ2-2 | TRBV21-1 | 18 | TGTGCCAGCAGCAAAAAGCCTAGCCGCCGCTGCAACACCGGGGAGCTGTTTTTT | CASSKKPSRRCNTGELFF
. | . | TRBJ2-7 | TRBV20-1 | 11 | TGCAGTGCTAGCGGTAGTTGCGAGCAGTACTTC | CSASGSCEQYF
. | . | TRBJ1-6 | TRBV27 | 16 | TGTGCCAGCAGTTTGATGGGGAGCTCCTATAATTCACCCCTCCACTTT | CASSLMGSSYNSPLHF
. | . | TRBJ1-5 | TRBV9 | 14 | TGTGCCAGCAGCGAGGGGGGGTTCAATCAGCCCCAGCATTTT | CASSEGGFNQPQHF
few | TRBD2 | TRBJ2-3 | TRBV30 | 15 | TGTGCCTGGAGTGAACTAGCGGGGGGCCGGGATACGCAGTATTTT | CAWSELAGGRDTQYF
. | . | TRBJ1-6 | TRBV7-3 | 13 | TGTGCCAGCAGCCCTGGCAGGAATTCACCCCTCCACTTT | CASSPGRNSPLHF
. | . | TRBJ1-4 | TRBV18 | 14 | TGTGCCAGCTCACTTTCGGGTCCTAATGAAAAACTGTTTTTT | CASSLSGPNEKLFF
. | . | TRBJ2-6 | TRBV5-1 | 18 | TGCGCCAGCACCCCGGACGGGGTCCAAGGCTCTGGGGCCAACGTCCTGACTTTC | CASTPDGVQGSGANVLTF